This T cell receptor beta chain was documented in a study of regulatory T cells in long-lasting Graves disease. For the study at large: The term persistent Graves' disease signified upward of 5 years on antithyroid drugs with positive TSH receptor antibodies.

Comments on this clonotype: No antigen is known for it.

Arm-PCR of CDR3 regions and iRepertoire HTBI primers were the basis on which TCR beta libraries were built. In TCRdb, the multiplex PCR reads were re-called with MiXCR into one record per CDR3 protein. Of roughly 400,000 distinct CDR3 sequences listed, under 25% were seen once; the top ten hold less than 25%. Time point meaning: persistent/refractory GD, antithyroid drugs over 5 years with positive TRAb. The TCR library was made from RNA that had been extracted from PBMCs in TRIzol. Study outcomes and limitations: Compared with new cases, persistent Graves' patients showed reduced TCR diversity.

In germline, CDR1 is MNHEY, CDR2 SMNVEV (reference sequence). The CDR3 consists of 14 residues. The V segment lost 5 bases and the J segment 4 bases; nucleotides outside the gene matches: 8. Sequencing used peripheral blood mononuclear cells (PBMCs), obtained when the disease was refractory, from a patient treated with antithyroid drugs. The TCR comes from a female donor with Graves disease. The V gene is TRBV27, the J gene TRBJ2-7, with TRBD1 matching 7 bases. The CDR3 nucleotides are TGTGCCAGCAGTCCGACGGGACAGAAGTACGAGCAGTACTTC. Translation: CASSPTGQKYEQYF.